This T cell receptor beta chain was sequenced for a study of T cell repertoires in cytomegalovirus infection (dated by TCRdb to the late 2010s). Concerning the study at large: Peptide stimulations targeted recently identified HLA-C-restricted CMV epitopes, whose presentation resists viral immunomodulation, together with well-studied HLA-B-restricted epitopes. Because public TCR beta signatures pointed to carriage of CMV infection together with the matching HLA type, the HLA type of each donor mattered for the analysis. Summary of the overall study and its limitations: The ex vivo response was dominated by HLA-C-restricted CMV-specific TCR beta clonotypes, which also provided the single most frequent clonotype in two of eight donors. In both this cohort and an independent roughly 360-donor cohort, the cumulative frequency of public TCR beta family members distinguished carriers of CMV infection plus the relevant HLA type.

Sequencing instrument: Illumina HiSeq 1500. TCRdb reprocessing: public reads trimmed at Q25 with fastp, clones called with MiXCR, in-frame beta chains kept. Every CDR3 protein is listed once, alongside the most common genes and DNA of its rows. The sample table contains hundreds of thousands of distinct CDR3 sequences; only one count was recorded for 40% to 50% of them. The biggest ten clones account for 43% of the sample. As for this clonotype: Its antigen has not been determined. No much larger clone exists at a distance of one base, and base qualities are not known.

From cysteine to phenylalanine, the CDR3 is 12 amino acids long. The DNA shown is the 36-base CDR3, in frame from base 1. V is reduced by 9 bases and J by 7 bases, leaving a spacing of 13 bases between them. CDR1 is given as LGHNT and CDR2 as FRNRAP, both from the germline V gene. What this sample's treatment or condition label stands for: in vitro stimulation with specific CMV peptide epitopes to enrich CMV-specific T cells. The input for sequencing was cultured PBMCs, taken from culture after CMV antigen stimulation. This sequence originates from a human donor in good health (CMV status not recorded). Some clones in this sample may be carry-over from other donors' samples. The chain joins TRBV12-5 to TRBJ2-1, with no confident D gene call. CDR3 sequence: CASQTRTNEQFF. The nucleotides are TGTGCTAGCCAAACTCGTACAAATGAGCAGTTCTTC.